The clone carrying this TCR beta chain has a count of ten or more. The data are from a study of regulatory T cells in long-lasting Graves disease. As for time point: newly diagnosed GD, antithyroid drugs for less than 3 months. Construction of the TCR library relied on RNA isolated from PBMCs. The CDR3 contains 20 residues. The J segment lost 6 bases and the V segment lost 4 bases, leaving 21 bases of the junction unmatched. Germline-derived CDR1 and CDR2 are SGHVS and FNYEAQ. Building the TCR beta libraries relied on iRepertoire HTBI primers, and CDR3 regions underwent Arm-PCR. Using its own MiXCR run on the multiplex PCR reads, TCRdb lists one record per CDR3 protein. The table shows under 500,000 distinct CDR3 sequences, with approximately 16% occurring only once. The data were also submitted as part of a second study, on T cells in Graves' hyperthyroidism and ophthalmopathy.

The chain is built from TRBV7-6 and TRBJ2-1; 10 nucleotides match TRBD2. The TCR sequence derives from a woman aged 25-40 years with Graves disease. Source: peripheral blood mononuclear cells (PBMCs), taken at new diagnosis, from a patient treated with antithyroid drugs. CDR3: CASSSPVGASGSVWFNEQFF. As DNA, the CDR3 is TGTGCCAGCAGCTCCCCGGTTGGGGCTAGCGGGAGTGTTTGGTTCAATGAGCAGTTCTTC.